Listed here are 29 T cell receptor beta chains from one sample, sequenced in a study of T cell repertoires in cytomegalovirus infection. TCRdb independently ran MiXCR on the reads; one entry per CDR3 protein. The sample lists approximately 730,000 distinct CDR3 sequences; approximately 32% were seen once. Their target antigens are unknown. Sequencing used cultured CD8+ T cells from PBMCs, obtained from culture after CMV antigen stimulation. Every receptor here comes from a human donor in good health (CMV status not recorded). Some clones in this sample may be carry-over from other donors' samples.

This clonotype was counted between two and nine times. The chain is built from TRBV12-3 or TRBV12-4 and TRBJ2-7; 11 bases agree with TRBD2. The CDR3 is made up of 14 amino acids. V lost 4 bases, J lost 4 bases, and 3 bases stayed unmatched. The CDR3 coding sequence is TGTGCCAGCAGTTCGACTAGCGGGGCTTACGAGCAGTACTTC. It is translated as CASSSTSGAYEQYF.

There are many counts of this clonotype. An end of the junction differs from the germline gene, which may be a read error. V is TRBV7-7 and J is TRBJ2-2; D remains ambiguous. The CDR3 is made up of 14 amino acids. CDR1 and CDR2 from the germline V gene are SSHAT and FNYEAQ (reference sequence). The CDR3 DNA follows: TGTGCTAGCAGCTTATCAAGAGGCACCGGGGAGCTGTTTTTT. Residues: CASSLSRGTGELFF. The full variable domain, in which reference TRBV7-7 and TRBJ2-2 provide the parts outside the CDR3, is GAGVSQSPRYKVTKRGQDVTLRCDPISSHATLYWYQQALGQGPEFLTYFNYEAQPDKSGLPSDRFSAERPEGSISTLTIQRTEQRDSAMYRCASSLSRGTGELFFGEGSRLTVL.

This clonotype was counted a single time. CDR3 residues: CASSPRTSGGYQETQYF. Here the CDR3 DNA reads TGTGCCAGCAGTCCCCGGACTAGCGGGGGGTACCAAGAGACCCAGTACTTC. The rearrangement joins TRBV12-3 or TRBV12-4 to TRBJ2-5; TRBD2 matches at 14 bases. This CDR3 is built from 17 residues. V shed 5 bases, J shed 0 bases, and the junction held 5 bases outside the gene matches.

A few counts support this clonotype. The rearrangement links TRBV5-5 to TRBJ2-5; possible D gene TRBD1, 7 bases. This CDR3 region has 15 residues. CDR1 and CDR2 from the germline V gene are SGHKS and YYEKEE (reference sequence). Trimming shortened V by 4 bases and J by 0 bases, and 13 bases separated the two germline ends. The CDR3 DNA is TGTGCCAGCAGCGAGACAGGGAGGTACCAAGAGACCCAGTACTTC. Translation: CASSETGRYQETQYF.

This clonotype came up a few times. In DNA form, the CDR3 reads TGTGCCAGCAGTTCGGGGGTATACAATCAGCCCCAGCATTTT. This sequence encodes CASSSGVYNQPQHF. The V and J genes are TRBV27 and TRBJ1-5; a weak D match, TRBD1 (5 bases). CDR1 and CDR2 (germline): MNHEY, SMNVEV (reference sequence). CDR3 length equals 14 residues. Trimming removed 4 bases at V and 3 bases at J, with 10 bases between.

V is TRBV12-3 or TRBV12-4 and J is TRBJ2-1; D is possibly TRBD2 (7 bases). This CDR3 region has 14 residues. The germline V and J ends were trimmed by 3 bases and 7 bases, with 13 bases remaining between them. The CDR3 here is CASSLGGGMNEQFF. Here the CDR3 DNA reads TGTGCCAGCAGTTTGGGCGGGGGCATGAATGAGCAGTTCTTC.

This clonotype was counted a few times. This sequence joins TRBV29-1 and TRBJ2-7; 9 bases fit TRBD1. J gave up 10 bases and V 4 bases, and 5 bases lay outside the gene matches. Germline CDR1 reads SQVTM; CDR2 reads ANQGSEA. This CDR3 has 11 amino acids. The CDR3 nucleotides read TGCAGCGTTGCTGGGACAGGGAGACAGTACTTC. Translating it yields CSVAGTGRQYF.

CDR3 in amino acids: CASSLGLAPNTGELFF. The CDR3, as DNA: TGTGCCAGCAGTTTAGGGCTAGCGCCGAACACCGGGGAGCTGTTTTTT. The J gene is TRBJ2-2, the V gene TRBV12-3 or TRBV12-4, with a weak D call TRBD2 (6 bases). V lost 1 base, J lost 0 bases, and 9 bases lay in between. The CDR3 is made up of 16 amino acids.

The chain couples TRBV11-2 to TRBJ1-6; possible D gene TRBD1, 5 bases. Germline-derived CDR1 and CDR2 are SGHAT and FQNNGV. The germline V and J ends were trimmed by 5 bases and 6 bases, with 14 bases remaining between them. The CDR3 is 15 residues long. This CDR3 is CASSLPPGLNSPLHF. The CDR3 region has the DNA TGTGCCAGCAGCCTCCCCCCAGGGCTTAATTCACCCCTCCACTTT.

V gene TRBV28 combines with J gene TRBJ2-7; TRBD2 aligns across 8 bases. This CDR3 region has 17 residues. V lost 6 bases and J lost 3; bases outside the gene matches: 16. Germline lookup yields CDR1 MDHEN and CDR2 SYDVKM. CDR3 bases: TGTGCCAGCAGCGCCCCAAGACTAGCGTCTAAAGACTACGAGCAGTACGTC. It translates to CASSAPRLASKDYEQYV.

The J gene is TRBJ2-5, the V gene TRBV29-1, with a weak D call TRBD1 (5 bases). Germline-derived CDR1 and CDR2 are SQVTM and ANQGSEA. The V end lost 3 bases, the J end lost 1 base, and 9 bases lay between the germline ends. This CDR3 has 13 amino acids. The CDR3 nucleotides read TGCAGCGTTGACTTTGACAGCCAAGAGACCCAGTACTTC. As protein: CSVDFDSQETQYF.

In its sample, this clonotype was seen many times. J is TRBJ2-1 and V is TRBV7-3; 9 bases map to TRBD2. CDR3 length equals 19 residues. Germline V gene lookup returns CDR1 SGHTA and CDR2 FQGTGA. J gave up 5 bases and V 1 base, and 15 bases lay outside the gene matches. The CDR3 bases are TGTGCCAGCAGCTTAAATCCCCTCTTTGGCGGGGGGGCCGACAATGAGCAGTTCTTC. Its protein is CASSLNPLFGGGADNEQFF.

The chain is built from TRBV15 and TRBJ2-5; 12 nucleotides align to TRBD2. The CDR3 runs 17 residues. Germline values: CDR1 LNHNV, CDR2 YYDKDF (reference sequence). V was clipped by 2 bases and J by 4 bases; unmatched bases: 8. The CDR3 nucleotides read TGTGCCACCAGCAGATCCCCTAGCGGGGGGGCCGCAGAGACCCAGTACTTC. Its translation: CATSRSPSGGAAETQYF.

To note about this clonotype: A read error is possible here, since a much larger clone lies one base away. The CDR3 loop reads CVSSLRTDSYEQYF. The CDR3 DNA reads TGTGTCAGCAGCTTAAGGACAGACTCCTACGAGCAGTACTTC. This sequence joins TRBV7-2 and TRBJ2-7; the D gene is possibly TRBD1 (6 bases). This CDR3 region has 14 residues. Per the germline V gene, CDR1 is SGHTA and CDR2 is FQGNSA.

V and J are TRBV7-9 and TRBJ2-2, with TRBD1 identical over 7 bases. With 0 bases clipped from V and 4 bases from J, the junction kept 8 bases outside the gene matches. The CDR3 runs to 17 residues. Germline V lookup: CDR1 SEHNR, CDR2 FQNEAQ (reference sequence). The CDR3 nucleotides are TGTGCCAGCAGCTTAGCGCTGCGACAGGGAGTCACCGGGGAGCTGTTTTTT. It yields the protein CASSLALRQGVTGELFF.

This clonotype was detected once. The genes are TRBV19 and TRBJ1-1; no clear D. This CDR3 spans 13 amino acids. Germline CDR1 reads LNHDA; CDR2 reads SQIVND (reference sequence). V lost 5 bases and J lost 4, with 11 bases in between. The chain's CDR3 is CASSLTQVTEAFF. Here the CDR3 DNA reads TGTGCCAGTAGTCTAACACAAGTCACTGAAGCTTTCTTT.

This clonotype was observed a handful of times. This chain links TRBV10-3 with TRBJ2-1; D tentatively reads TRBD1 or TRBD2 (5 bases each). V shed 1 base and J shed 7 bases, with 17 bases lying between them. CDR1 ENHRY and CDR2 SYGVKD come from the germline V gene. The CDR3 has 16 residues. CDR3 region: CAISEFFEGRGNEQFF. CDR3 coding DNA: TGTGCCATCAGTGAGTTTTTCGAGGGTAGGGGTAATGAGCAGTTCTTC.

The chain recombines TRBV5-4 with TRBJ2-1; TRBD2 is a possible D gene (5 bases). The CDR3 extends over 14 amino acids. V shed 4 bases and J shed 3 bases, with 11 bases lying between them. Germline CDR1 reads SGHNT; CDR2 reads YYREEE (reference sequence). CDR3 in amino acids: CASSRSRDYNEQFF. CDR3 nucleotide sequence: TGTGCCAGCAGCCGTAGCCGGGACTACAATGAGCAGTTCTTC.

This chain uses TRBV12-3 or TRBV12-4 with TRBJ2-3, with 7 bases aligning to TRBD1. After removal of 5 bases from V and 5 bases from J, the junction contained 13 bases not matched to a gene. This CDR3 has 16 amino acids. The DNA of the CDR3 is TGTGCCAGCAGTGACCCCGAGGGGGCCACGGGAGATACGCAGTATTTT. Protein product: CASSDPEGATGDTQYF.

The rearrangement joins TRBV27 to TRBJ1-5, with no clear D. CDR3 length: 15 residues. V was pared by 5 bases and J by 0 bases, with 11 bases between. CDR1 MNHEY and CDR2 SMNVEV come from the germline V gene (reference sequence). DNA of the CDR3: TGTGCCAGCAGTCCCCACGGGTATAGCAATCAGCCCCAGCATTTT. Residues: CASSPHGYSNQPQHF.

This clonotype came up once. This chain joins TRBV19 and TRBJ2-1, with TRBD1 matching over 7 bases. This CDR3 spans 15 amino acids. CDR1 LNHDA and CDR2 SQIVND come from the germline V gene (reference sequence). After removal of 10 bases from V and 8 bases from J, the junction contained 17 bases not matched to a gene. The CDR3 is CATTLGWTGLYEQFF. CDR3 bases: TGTGCCACCACCCTAGGATGGACAGGTCTTTATGAGCAGTTCTTC. The entire variable domain, with the rest obtained from reference TRBV19 and TRBJ2-1, is as follows: DGGITQSPKYLFRKEGQNVTLSCEQNLNHDAMYWYRQDPGQGLRLIYYSQIVNDFQKGDIAEGYSVSREKKESFPLTVTSAQKNPTAFYLCATTLGWTGLYEQFFGPGTRLTVL.

The CDR3 DNA reads TGTGCCAGCAGCTTAGGCCCCGTGGGAATGAACACTGAAGCTTTCTTT. Protein product: CASSLGPVGMNTEAFF. The rearrangement joins TRBV7-9 to TRBJ1-1; D uncertain. V was trimmed by 1 base and J by 0 bases, leaving 12 bases between them. Germline loops: CDR1 SEHNR, CDR2 FQNEAQ (reference sequence). The CDR3 is made up of 16 amino acids.

The chain combines TRBV24-1 with TRBJ2-2; D possibly corresponds to TRBD1 (5 bases). Germline loops: CDR1 KGHDR, CDR2 SFDVKD. The CDR3 loop spans 15 amino acids. The germline V and J ends were trimmed by 4 bases and 1 base, with 9 bases remaining between them. The CDR3: CATSDPDRNTGELFF. The CDR3 region has the DNA TGTGCCACCAGTGACCCCGACAGGAACACCGGGGAGCTGTTTTTT.

This clonotype was seen ten or more times. The J gene is TRBJ1-4, the V gene TRBV12-3 or TRBV12-4; D unresolved. The V end was cut by 7 bases, the J end by 7 bases, with 16 bases between. This CDR3 is built from 14 residues. CDR3 nucleotides: TGTGCCAGCACCCTCGACATTATCAGTGAAAAACTGTTTTTT. This gives the protein CASTLDIISEKLFF.

The rearrangement links TRBV6-2 or TRBV6-3 to TRBJ1-5; no reliable D call. CDR1 is MNHEY, CDR2 SVGEGT, per germline. The CDR3 is made up of 14 amino acids. Trimming removed 0 bases at V and 7 bases at J, with 10 bases between. The DNA of the CDR3 is TGTGCCAGCAGTTACTCCCGGATGCGCCAGCCCCAGCATTTT. Translating it yields CASSYSRMRQPQHF.

This clonotype was picked up a small number of times. The rearrangement joins TRBV7-9 to TRBJ1-5; D gene ambiguous. Trimming removed 2 bases at V and 6 bases at J, with 5 bases between. Germline-derived CDR1 and CDR2 are SEHNR and FQNEAQ (reference sequence). The CDR3 has 12 residues. DNA of the CDR3: TGTGCCAGCAGCTTATTTGGTCAGCCCCAGCATTTT. It yields the protein CASSLFGQPQHF.

The CDR3 spells CAIKPDYGYTF. CDR3 DNA: TGTGCCATCAAACCGGACTATGGCTACACCTTC. The V and J genes are TRBV12-3 or TRBV12-4 and TRBJ1-2; D not resolved. Trimming shortened V by 10 bases and J by 3 bases, and 9 bases separated the two germline ends. This CDR3 has 11 residues.

This sequence joins TRBV10-2 and TRBJ2-5; possibly TRBD1 for D (6 bases). Per germline, CDR1 WSHSY and CDR2 SAAADI. V was shortened by 3 bases and J by 4 bases, with 12 bases between the two germline ends. There are 14 residues in the CDR3. CDR3 amino acids: CASSDDRNRETQYF. CDR3 DNA: TGCGCCAGCAGTGACGACAGGAACAGAGAGACCCAGTACTTC.

The chain links TRBV29-1 to TRBJ1-4, with D maybe TRBD1 (5 bases). Germline assignment: CDR1 SQVTM and CDR2 ANQGSEA. The germline V and J ends were trimmed by 4 bases and 0 bases, with 6 bases remaining between them. The CDR3 sequence is 13 residues long. DNA for the CDR3: TGCAGCGTTGCGGGGGCAACTAATGAAAAACTGTTTTTT. As protein: CSVAGATNEKLFF. Supplemented by reference TRBV29-1 and TRBJ1-4, the full variable domain reads SAVISQKPSRDICQRGTSLTIQCQVDSQVTMMFWYRQQPGQSLTLIATANQGSEATYESGFVIDKFPISRPNLTFSTLTVSNMSPEDSSIYLCSVAGATNEKLFFGSGTQLSVL.